This T cell receptor beta chain was profiled in a study of chemoradiotherapy in HPV16-positive cancers. Study findings and constraints: Candidate HPV-specific clones and E7-related TCR motifs grew in tumor during treatment. For HPV16-positive patients, expanding HPV-responsive T cells associated with longer recurrence-free survival. HPV-specific T cells were functionally defined from only a couple of HPV16-positive patients.

V lost 4 bases to trimming and J lost 2 bases; unmatched junction nucleotides: 1. In germline, CDR1 is SGHAT, CDR2 FQNNGV. The length of the CDR3 is 13 residues. Repeated repertoire sampling spanned the course of chemoradiotherapy. This clone was seen a few times. Its specificity is not known. The method was immunoSEQ multiplex PCR; TCRdb's version includes in-frame clones alone and lacks a portion of them. The profile covers some 11,000 clones, with around 81% appearing a single time and approximately 1.1% taken by the ten largest. The V gene is TRBV11-2, the J gene TRBJ1-2, with 7 bases that match TRBD1. This sample was taken from a patient who underwent chemoradiotherapy. The TCR was taken from a human donor with HPV-associated anogenital cancer. The CDR3 region has the DNA TGTGCCAGCAGCTGGGGACAGAACTATGGCTACACCTTC. Its protein is CASSWGQNYGYTF.